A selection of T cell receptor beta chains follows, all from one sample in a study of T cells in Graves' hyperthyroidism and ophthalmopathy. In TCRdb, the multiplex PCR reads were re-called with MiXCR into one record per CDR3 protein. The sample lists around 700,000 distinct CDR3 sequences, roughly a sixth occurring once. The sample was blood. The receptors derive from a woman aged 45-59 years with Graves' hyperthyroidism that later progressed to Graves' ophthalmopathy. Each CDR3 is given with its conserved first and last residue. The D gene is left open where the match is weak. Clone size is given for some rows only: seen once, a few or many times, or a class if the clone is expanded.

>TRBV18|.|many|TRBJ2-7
CASSPLFQTLDYEQYF
TGTGCCAGCTCACCACTTTTTCAGACACTCGACTACGAGCAGTACTTC
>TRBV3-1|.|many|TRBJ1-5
CASSQSSGGGYQPQHF
TGTGCCAGCAGCCAATCAAGCGGGGGGGGGTATCAGCCCCAGCATTTT
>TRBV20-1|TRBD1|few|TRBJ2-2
CSAGCFGQGDEASSGELFF
TGCAGTGCTGGATGTTTCGGACAGGGGGATGAGGCTAGTTCCGGGGAGCTGTTTTTT
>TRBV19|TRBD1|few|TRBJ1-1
CASRDRTNTEAFF
TGTGCCAGTAGGGACAGGACGAACACTGAAGCTTTCTTT
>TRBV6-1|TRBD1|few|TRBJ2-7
CASSDWTGWGEQYF
TGTGCCAGCAGTGATTGGACAGGTTGGGGGGAGCAGTACTTC
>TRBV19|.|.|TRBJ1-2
CASSIGVDYGYTF
TGTGCCAGTAGTATCGGGGTAGACTATGGCTACACCTTC
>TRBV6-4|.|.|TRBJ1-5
CASQIGSEAQPQHF
TGTGCCAGCCAAATAGGGTCAGAGGCTCAGCCCCAGCATTTT
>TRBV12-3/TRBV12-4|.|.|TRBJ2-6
CASSLAGNPGANVLTF
TGTGCCAGCAGTTTAGCTGGTAATCCTGGGGCCAACGTCCTGACTTTC
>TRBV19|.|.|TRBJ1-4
CASTPVDGNEKLFF
TGTGCCAGTACCCCCGTGGACGGGAACGAAAAACTGTTTTTT
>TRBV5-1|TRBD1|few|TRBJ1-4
CASSRDRAANEKLFF
TGCGCCAGCAGCCGCGACAGGGCGGCTAATGAAAAACTGTTTTTT
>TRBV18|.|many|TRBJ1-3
CASSEQGDGNTIYF
TGTGCCAGCTCCGAACAGGGAGATGGAAACACCATATATTTT
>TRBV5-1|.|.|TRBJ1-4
CASSGSGGTNEKLFF
TGCGCCAGCAGCGGAAGTGGGGGAACTAATGAAAAACTGTTTTTT
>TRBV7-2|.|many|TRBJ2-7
CASSPDRQSYEQYF
TGTGCCAGCAGCCCTGACAGGCAGTCCTACGAGCAGTACTTC
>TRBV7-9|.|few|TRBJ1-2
CASSLGSSDRHYGYTF
TGTGCCAGCAGCTTAGGCTCTAGCGACAGACACTATGGCTACACCTTC
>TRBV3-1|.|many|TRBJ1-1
CASSLRGSWNTEAFF
TGTGCCAGCAGCCTGAGGGGAAGTTGGAACACTGAAGCTTTCTTT
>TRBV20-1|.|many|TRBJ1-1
CSARDFDGNTEAFF
TGCAGTGCTAGAGACTTCGACGGGAACACTGAAGCTTTCTTT
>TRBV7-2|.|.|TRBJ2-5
CASSSSDLYGETQYF
TGTGCCAGCAGCTCCTCAGACCTGTACGGGGAGACCCAGTACTTC
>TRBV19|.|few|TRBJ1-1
CATQGGPRDTEAFF
TGTGCCACTCAAGGGGGGCCCCGGGACACTGAAGCTTTCTTT
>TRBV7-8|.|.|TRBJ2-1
CASSTNGRDEQFF
TGTGCCAGCAGTACGAATGGTCGCGATGAGCAGTTCTTC
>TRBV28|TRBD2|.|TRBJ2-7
CASSRGLAGGLTYEQYF
TGTGCCAGCAGTAGGGGACTAGCGGGAGGCCTAACCTACGAGCAGTACTTC
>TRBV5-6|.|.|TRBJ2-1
CASSLGLSGEQFF
TGTGCCAGCAGCTTAGGGCTATCGGGTGAGCAGTTCTTC
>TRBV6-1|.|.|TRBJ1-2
CASSERLGGYTF
TGTGCCAGCAGTGAAAGGCTCGGTGGCTACACCTTC
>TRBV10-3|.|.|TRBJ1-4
CAIRKGVPNEKLFF
TGTGCCATACGAAAGGGAGTGCCTAATGAAAAACTGTTTTTT
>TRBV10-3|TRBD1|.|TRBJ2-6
CAISESAGGGSGANVPTF
TGTGCCATCAGTGAGTCGGCAGGGGGCGGTTCTGGGGCCAACGTCCCGACTTTC
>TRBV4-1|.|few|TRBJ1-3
CASSQSVGGNTIYF
TGCGCCAGCAGCCAGTCCGTCGGGGGAAACACCATATATTTT
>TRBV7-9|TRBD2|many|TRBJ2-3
CASSPADAGDYTDTQYF
TGTGCCAGCAGTCCGGCGGACGCGGGGGACTACACAGATACGCAGTATTTT
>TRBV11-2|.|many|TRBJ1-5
CASSLAAGSNQPQHF
TGTGCCAGCAGCTTAGCGGCAGGTTCCAATCAGCCCCAGCATTTT
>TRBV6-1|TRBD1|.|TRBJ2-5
CASNEGAGETQYF
TGTGCCAGCAACGAGGGGGCTGGAGAGACCCAGTACTTC
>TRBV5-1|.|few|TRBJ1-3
CASSEQGSGNTIYF
TGCGCCAGCAGCGAACAGGGTTCTGGAAACACCATATATTTT
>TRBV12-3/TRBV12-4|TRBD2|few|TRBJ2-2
CASSLDGGGMTGELFF
TGTGCCAGCAGTTTAGACGGGGGGGGCATGACCGGGGAGCTGTTTTTT
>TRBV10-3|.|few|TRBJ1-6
CAISEINASGSPLHF
TGTGCCATCAGTGAGATCAACGCCTCGGGTTCACCCCTCCACTTT
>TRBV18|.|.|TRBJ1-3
CASSPLEARGAGNTIYF
TGTGCCAGCTCACCGTTGGAGGCCAGGGGTGCTGGAAACACCATATATTTT
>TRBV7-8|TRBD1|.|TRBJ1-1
CASSLIWFGTGAIEAFF
TGTGCCAGCAGCTTAATTTGGTTCGGGACAGGGGCTATTGAAGCTTTCTTT
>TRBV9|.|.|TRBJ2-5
CASSGPKDRDEETQYF
TGTGCCAGCAGCGGGCCTAAAGACAGAGATGAAGAGACCCAGTACTTC
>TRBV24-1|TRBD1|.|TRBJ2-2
CATSAPQGSNTGELFF
TGTGCCACCAGTGCACCACAGGGGTCGAACACCGGGGAGCTGTTTTTT
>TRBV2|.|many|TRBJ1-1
CASSDPRVNTEAFF
TGTGCCAGCAGTGACCCCAGGGTGAACACTGAAGCTTTCTTT
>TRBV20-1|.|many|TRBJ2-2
CSAREGAYTGELFF
TGCAGTGCTAGAGAGGGGGCCTACACCGGGGAGCTGTTTTTT
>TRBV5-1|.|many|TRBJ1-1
CASSPQGPEYTEAFF
TGCGCCAGCAGCCCGCAGGGGCCCGAGTATACTGAAGCTTTCTTT
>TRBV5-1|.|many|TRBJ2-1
CASSLVGPLNEQFF
TGCGCCAGCAGCTTGGTCGGGCCGCTCAATGAGCAGTTCTTC
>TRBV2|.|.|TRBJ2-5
CASSEGGVKGQGQRETQYF
TGTGCCAGCAGTGAAGGCGGTGTGAAAGGGCAGGGTCAACGGGAGACCCAGTACTTC
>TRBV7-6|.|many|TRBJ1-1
CASSIRVGGTEAFF
TGTGCCAGCAGCATCAGGGTAGGAGGCACTGAAGCTTTCTTT
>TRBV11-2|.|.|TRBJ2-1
CASSGGGGGGALNEQFF
TGTGCCAGCAGCGGAGGGGGGGGGGGGGGGGCCCTGAATGAGCAGTTCTTC